This T cell receptor (beta chain) comes out of a study of T cell repertoires in cytomegalovirus infection. Study summary: Indicated by public TCR beta signatures were CMV infection and matching HLA type. General study points: Summed frequency of shared TCR beta families picked out CMV carriers who also had the relevant HLA.

MiXCR was run by TCRdb on the reads, yielding one entry per CDR3 protein. The table includes about 180,000 distinct CDR3 sequences, around 14% detected once. This clonotype showed up many times. Its antigen remains unknown. CDR3 length: 14 amino acids. The germline V and J ends were trimmed by 1 base and 2 bases, with 9 bases remaining between them. Germline V gene lookup returns CDR1 MNHEY and CDR2 SMNVEV (reference sequence). Sequenced material: PBMCs. This TCR came from a human donor in good health (CMV status not recorded). Some clones in this sample may be carry-over from other donors' samples. The chain is built from TRBV27 and TRBJ2-7; D is perhaps TRBD2 (5 bases). The CDR3 DNA is TGTGCCAGCAGTTTATTCAGCGGAGCCTACGAGCAGTACTTC. The encoded protein is CASSLFSGAYEQYF.